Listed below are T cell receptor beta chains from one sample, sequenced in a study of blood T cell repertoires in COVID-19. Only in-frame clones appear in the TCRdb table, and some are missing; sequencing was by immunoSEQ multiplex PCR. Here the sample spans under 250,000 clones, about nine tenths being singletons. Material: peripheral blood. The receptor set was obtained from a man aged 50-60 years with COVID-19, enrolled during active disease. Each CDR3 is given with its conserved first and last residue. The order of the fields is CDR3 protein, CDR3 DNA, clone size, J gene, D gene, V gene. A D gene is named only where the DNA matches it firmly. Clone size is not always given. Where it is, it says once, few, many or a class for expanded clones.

CDR3 protein: CASSHRQQYQETQYF; CDR3 DNA: TGTGCCAGCAGCCACAGACAGCAGTACCAAGAGACCCAGTACTTC; clone size: NA; J gene: TRBJ2-5; D gene: NA; V gene: TRBV7-2
CDR3 protein: CASSLQGSSYGYTF; CDR3 DNA: TGTGCCAGCAGTTTACAGGGGTCCTCCTATGGCTACACCTTC; clone size: NA; J gene: TRBJ1-2; D gene: NA; V gene: TRBV28
CDR3 protein: CATSRARGGSSGNTIYF; CDR3 DNA: TGTGCCACCAGCAGGGCTAGGGGAGGAAGCTCTGGAAACACCATATATTTT; clone size: NA; J gene: TRBJ1-3; D gene: NA; V gene: TRBV15
CDR3 protein: CASSKTGYNQPQHF; CDR3 DNA: TGTGCCAGCAGTAAAACAGGGTACAATCAGCCCCAGCATTTT; clone size: NA; J gene: TRBJ1-5; D gene: NA; V gene: TRBV6-5
CDR3 protein: CASSPHEAFF; CDR3 DNA: TGTGCCAGCAGTCCCCATGAAGCTTTCTTT; clone size: NA; J gene: TRBJ1-1; D gene: NA; V gene: TRBV7-9
CDR3 protein: CASSPDRGPYEQYF; CDR3 DNA: TGTGCCAGCAGCCCCGACAGGGGTCCCTACGAGCAGTACTTC; clone size: NA; J gene: TRBJ2-7; D gene: TRBD1; V gene: TRBV7-2
CDR3 protein: CASRMTILTGELFF; CDR3 DNA: TGCGCCAGTAGAATGACAATTCTAACCGGGGAGCTGTTTTTT; clone size: NA; J gene: TRBJ2-2; D gene: NA; V gene: TRBV5-1
CDR3 protein: CASSYSGREREQFF; CDR3 DNA: TGTGCCAGCAGTTACTCTGGCCGGGAGAGGGAGCAGTTCTTC; clone size: few; J gene: TRBJ2-1; D gene: NA; V gene: TRBV6-6
CDR3 protein: CASSIDIGGAQPQHF; CDR3 DNA: TGTGCCAGTAGTATAGATATCGGGGGTGCTCAGCCCCAGCATTTT; clone size: NA; J gene: TRBJ1-5; D gene: NA; V gene: TRBV19
CDR3 protein: CASSAQGAGNTIYF; CDR3 DNA: TGTGCCAGCAGCGCACAGGGGGCTGGAAACACCATATATTTT; clone size: NA; J gene: TRBJ1-3; D gene: TRBD1; V gene: TRBV5-4
CDR3 protein: CASSLGTSGTYNEQFF; CDR3 DNA: TGTGCCAGCAGCTTAGGGACTAGCGGGACCTACAATGAGCAGTTCTTC; clone size: few; J gene: TRBJ2-1; D gene: TRBD2; V gene: TRBV7-8
CDR3 protein: CASSLLVSYEQYF; CDR3 DNA: TGTGCCAGCAGCTTGTTAGTTTCCTACGAGCAGTACTTC; clone size: NA; J gene: TRBJ2-7; D gene: NA; V gene: TRBV5-6
CDR3 protein: CASSQAGVNTGELFF; CDR3 DNA: TGCGCCAGCAGCCAAGCGGGGGTGAACACCGGGGAGCTGTTTTTT; clone size: NA; J gene: TRBJ2-2; D gene: NA; V gene: TRBV4-1
CDR3 protein: CSATDRGSDTQYF; CDR3 DNA: TGCAGCGCCACGGACAGGGGGTCAGATACGCAGTATTTT; clone size: NA; J gene: TRBJ2-3; D gene: TRBD1; V gene: TRBV29-1
CDR3 protein: CASRSWEVETQYF; CDR3 DNA: TGTGCCAGCAGGTCATGGGAGGTTGAGACCCAGTACTTC; clone size: NA; J gene: TRBJ2-5; D gene: NA; V gene: TRBV6-1
CDR3 protein: CATSDPGTSGEQFF; CDR3 DNA: TGTGCCACCAGTGATCCCGGGACTAGCGGTGAGCAGTTCTTC; clone size: NA; J gene: TRBJ2-1; D gene: TRBD2; V gene: TRBV24-1
CDR3 protein: CASSPSRTGGEKTQYF; CDR3 DNA: TGTGCCAGCAGCCCATCGAGAACAGGGGGCGAAAAGACCCAGTACTTC; clone size: NA; J gene: TRBJ2-5; D gene: TRBD1; V gene: TRBV5-4
CDR3 protein: CASSLIPKGGWVSITEAFF; CDR3 DNA: TGTGCCAGCAGCTTAATCCCAAAAGGGGGCTGGGTCTCAATCACTGAAGCTTTCTTT; clone size: NA; J gene: TRBJ1-1; D gene: TRBD1; V gene: TRBV7-9
CDR3 protein: CASSLDRGKNNEQFF; CDR3 DNA: TGTGCCAGCTCACTAGACAGGGGTAAGAACAATGAGCAGTTCTTC; clone size: NA; J gene: TRBJ2-1; D gene: TRBD1; V gene: TRBV18
CDR3 protein: CASSSGQIYEQYF; CDR3 DNA: TGCGCCAGCAGTTCAGGACAGATCTACGAGCAGTACTTC; clone size: NA; J gene: TRBJ2-7; D gene: NA; V gene: TRBV10-2
CDR3 protein: CASSLETGSYGYTF; CDR3 DNA: TGTGCCAGCAGCCTTGAGACAGGGAGCTATGGCTACACCTTC; clone size: NA; J gene: TRBJ1-2; D gene: TRBD1; V gene: TRBV9
CDR3 protein: CASSAGTANYGYTF; CDR3 DNA: TGTGCCAGCAGTGCGGGGACAGCTAACTATGGCTACACCTTC; clone size: NA; J gene: TRBJ1-2; D gene: TRBD1; V gene: TRBV28
CDR3 protein: CASSRSPSTGLNSPLHF; CDR3 DNA: TGTGCCAGCAGCCGAAGTCCCTCGACAGGACTGAATTCACCCCTCCACTTT; clone size: NA; J gene: TRBJ1-6; D gene: NA; V gene: TRBV6-6
CDR3 protein: CASRVQGDEQFF; CDR3 DNA: TGTGCCAGCAGGGTGCAGGGGGATGAGCAGTTCTTC; clone size: NA; J gene: TRBJ2-1; D gene: TRBD1; V gene: TRBV2
CDR3 protein: CASSTRTSGARTDTQYF; CDR3 DNA: TGTGCCAGTAGTACCCGGACTAGCGGGGCCCGCACAGATACGCAGTATTTT; clone size: NA; J gene: TRBJ2-3; D gene: TRBD2; V gene: TRBV19
CDR3 protein: CASKLAGVLGELFF; CDR3 DNA: TGCGCCAGCAAGCTAGCGGGAGTTCTCGGGGAGCTGTTTTTT; clone size: NA; J gene: TRBJ2-2; D gene: TRBD2; V gene: TRBV10-2
CDR3 protein: CASLSTPGVSREQYF; CDR3 DNA: TGCGCCAGCCTTTCGACCCCAGGGGTTTCTCGCGAGCAGTACTTC; clone size: NA; J gene: TRBJ2-7; D gene: NA; V gene: TRBV5-1
CDR3 protein: CASRLVGSRHYYEQYF; CDR3 DNA: TGTGCAAGTCGCTTGGTGGGGAGTAGGCACTACTACGAGCAGTACTTC; clone size: few; J gene: TRBJ2-7; D gene: NA; V gene: TRBV12-2
CDR3 protein: CASSLTGGPSYEQYF; CDR3 DNA: TGTGCCAGCAGCTTAACCGGGGGGCCCTCCTACGAGCAGTACTTC; clone size: NA; J gene: TRBJ2-7; D gene: NA; V gene: TRBV7-2
CDR3 protein: CASSFRDYGYTF; CDR3 DNA: TGTGCCAGCAGTTTCCGCGACTATGGCTACACCTTC; clone size: NA; J gene: TRBJ1-2; D gene: NA; V gene: TRBV28
CDR3 protein: CASTVSSGALYEQYF; CDR3 DNA: TGTGCCAGCACCGTTAGTAGCGGGGCCCTCTACGAGCAGTACTTC; clone size: NA; J gene: TRBJ2-7; D gene: TRBD2; V gene: TRBV6-5
CDR3 protein: CASSLAGLAATYNEQFF; CDR3 DNA: TGTGCCAGCAGCTTAGCGGGGCTAGCGGCTACCTACAATGAGCAGTTCTTC; clone size: NA; J gene: TRBJ2-1; D gene: TRBD2; V gene: TRBV7-9
CDR3 protein: CASLRDTQETQYF; CDR3 DNA: TGTGCCAGCCTCCGGGACACACAAGAGACCCAGTACTTC; clone size: NA; J gene: TRBJ2-5; D gene: NA; V gene: TRBV2
CDR3 protein: CSASGAAGHNEQFF; CDR3 DNA: TGCAGTGCTAGTGGAGCGGCGGGGCACAATGAGCAGTTCTTC; clone size: NA; J gene: TRBJ2-1; D gene: NA; V gene: TRBV20-1
CDR3 protein: CASSPYTGGTEAFF; CDR3 DNA: TGTGCCAGCAGCCCGTACACAGGGGGGACTGAAGCTTTCTTT; clone size: once; J gene: TRBJ1-1; D gene: TRBD1; V gene: TRBV5-5
CDR3 protein: CASSLLTGRDTEAFF; CDR3 DNA: TGTGCCAGCTCCCTCCTCACAGGGAGGGACACTGAAGCTTTCTTT; clone size: NA; J gene: TRBJ1-1; D gene: NA; V gene: TRBV18
CDR3 protein: CASSQSGQGKYF; CDR3 DNA: TGTGCCAGCAGCCAATCCGGACAGGGGAAGTACTTC; clone size: NA; J gene: TRBJ2-7; D gene: TRBD1; V gene: TRBV16
CDR3 protein: CSVGDQPQHF; CDR3 DNA: TGCAGCGTTGGAGATCAGCCCCAGCATTTT; clone size: NA; J gene: TRBJ1-5; D gene: NA; V gene: TRBV29-1
CDR3 protein: CASLRAREFGTGELNTIYF; CDR3 DNA: TGTGCCAGCCTGAGAGCTCGGGAGTTCGGGACAGGGGAATTGAACACCATATATTTT; clone size: once; J gene: TRBJ1-3; D gene: TRBD1; V gene: TRBV28
CDR3 protein: CASSPPNSLNTEAFF; CDR3 DNA: TGTGCCAGCTCACCACCGAACAGCTTAAACACTGAAGCTTTCTTT; clone size: NA; J gene: TRBJ1-1; D gene: NA; V gene: TRBV18
CDR3 protein: CASSQPGLDPDTQYF; CDR3 DNA: TGCGCCAGCAGCCAGCCGGGACTAGACCCAGATACGCAGTATTTT; clone size: once; J gene: TRBJ2-3; D gene: TRBD2; V gene: TRBV4-3
CDR3 protein: CASSLTSGEGTDTQYF; CDR3 DNA: TGTGCCAGCAGTTTAACTTCGGGGGAGGGCACAGATACGCAGTATTTT; clone size: NA; J gene: TRBJ2-3; D gene: NA; V gene: TRBV28
CDR3 protein: CASKPDRVEGETQYF; CDR3 DNA: TGTGCCAGCAAACCGGACAGGGTCGAGGGAGAGACCCAGTACTTC; clone size: NA; J gene: TRBJ2-5; D gene: TRBD1; V gene: TRBV6-5
CDR3 protein: CASSQDSPATGGYTF; CDR3 DNA: TGTGCCAGCAGCCAAGATTCCCCAGCTACGGGAGGCTACACCTTC; clone size: NA; J gene: TRBJ1-2; D gene: NA; V gene: TRBV3-1/TRBV3-2
CDR3 protein: CASIQGNTGELFF; CDR3 DNA: TGTGCCAGTATCCAGGGCAACACCGGGGAGCTGTTTTTT; clone size: NA; J gene: TRBJ2-2; D gene: NA; V gene: TRBV28
CDR3 protein: CASSLRSGRCEKLFF; CDR3 DNA: TGCGCCAGCAGTCTCAGATCCGGGAGGTGTGAAAAACTGTTTTTT; clone size: NA; J gene: TRBJ1-4; D gene: NA; V gene: TRBV23-1
CDR3 protein: CATSALGDRGYNEQFF; CDR3 DNA: TGTGCCACCAGTGCCCTAGGGGACAGGGGCTACAATGAGCAGTTCTTC; clone size: NA; J gene: TRBJ2-1; D gene: TRBD1; V gene: TRBV24-1
CDR3 protein: CASSVQGAPGNTIYF; CDR3 DNA: TGTGCCAGCAGCGTACAGGGGGCACCAGGAAACACCATATATTTT; clone size: once; J gene: TRBJ1-3; D gene: TRBD1; V gene: TRBV9